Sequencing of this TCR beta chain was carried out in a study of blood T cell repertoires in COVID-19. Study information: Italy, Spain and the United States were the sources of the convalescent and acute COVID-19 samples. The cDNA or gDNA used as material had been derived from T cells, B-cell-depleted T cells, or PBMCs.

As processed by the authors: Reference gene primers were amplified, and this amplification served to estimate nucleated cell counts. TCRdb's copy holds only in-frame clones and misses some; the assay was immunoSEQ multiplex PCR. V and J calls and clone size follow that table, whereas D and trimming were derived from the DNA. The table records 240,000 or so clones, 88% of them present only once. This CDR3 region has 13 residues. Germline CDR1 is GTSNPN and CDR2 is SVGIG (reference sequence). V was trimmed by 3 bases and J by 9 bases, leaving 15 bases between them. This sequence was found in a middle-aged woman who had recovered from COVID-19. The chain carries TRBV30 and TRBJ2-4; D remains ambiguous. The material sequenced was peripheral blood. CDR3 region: CAWRPAVPRIQYF. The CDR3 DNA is TGTGCCTGGAGGCCGGCGGTCCCACGCATTCAGTACTTC.